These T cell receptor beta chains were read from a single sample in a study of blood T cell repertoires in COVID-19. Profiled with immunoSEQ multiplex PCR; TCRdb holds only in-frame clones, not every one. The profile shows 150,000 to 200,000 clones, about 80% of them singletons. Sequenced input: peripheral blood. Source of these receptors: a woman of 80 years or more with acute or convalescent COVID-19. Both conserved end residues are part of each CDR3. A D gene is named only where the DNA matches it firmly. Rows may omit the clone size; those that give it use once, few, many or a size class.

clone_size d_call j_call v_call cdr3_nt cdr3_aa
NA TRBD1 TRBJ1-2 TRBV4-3 TGCGCCAGCAGCCGAGCCATTGACAGGGGTTATGGCTACACCTTC CASSRAIDRGYGYTF
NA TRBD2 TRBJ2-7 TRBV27 TGTGCCAGCAGTTTATCGCTAGCGGGAGTAGATGAGCAGTACTTC CASSLSLAGVDEQYF
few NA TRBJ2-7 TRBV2 TGTGCCAGCAGCCAGACAGAAAAGAGCTACGAGCAGTACTTC CASSQTEKSYEQYF
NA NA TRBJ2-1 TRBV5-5 TGTGCCAGCAGCTTTGTAGCTAGCTCCTACAATGAGCAGTTCTTC CASSFVASSYNEQFF
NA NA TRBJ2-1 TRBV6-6 TGTGCCAGCAGTCTGCAGGTCTACAATGAGCAGTTCTTC CASSLQVYNEQFF
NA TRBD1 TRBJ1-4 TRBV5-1 TGCGCCAGCAGCTCCACACGGACAGGGGAGGATGAAAAACTGTTTTTT CASSSTRTGEDEKLFF
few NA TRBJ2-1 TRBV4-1 TGCGCCAGCAGCCAAGAAATCGGGACATACAACAATGAGCAGTTCTTC CASSQEIGTYNNEQFF
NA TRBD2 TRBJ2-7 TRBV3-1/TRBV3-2 TGTGCCAGCAGCCAAGCCGGACTAGCGGGATCCTACGAGCAGTACTTC CASSQAGLAGSYEQYF
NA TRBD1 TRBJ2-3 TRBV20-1 TGCAGTGCTAGTCTTTGGGGGACAGGTGATCGAGATACGCAGTATTTT CSASLWGTGDRDTQYF
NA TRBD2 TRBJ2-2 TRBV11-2 TGTGCCAGCAAAGTTACTAGCGGGCCGAACACCGGGGAGCTGTTTTTT CASKVTSGPNTGELFF
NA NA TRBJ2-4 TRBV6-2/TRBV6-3 TGTGCCAGCAGTTTGACAGAAAAAAACATTCAGTACTTC CASSLTEKNIQYF
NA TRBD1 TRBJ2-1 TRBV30 TGTGCCTGGAGCAGGGGGAATGAGCAGTTCTTC CAWSRGNEQFF
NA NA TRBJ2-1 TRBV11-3 TGTGCCAGCAGCTTAGGATGGGCCGGCTCCTACAATGAGCAGTTCTTC CASSLGWAGSYNEQFF
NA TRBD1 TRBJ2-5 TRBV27 TGTGCCAGCAGCCTCAGGGGGTTAGAGACCCAGTACTTC CASSLRGLETQYF
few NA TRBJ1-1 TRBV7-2 TGTGCCAGCAGCTTAGACTCGAACACTGAAGCTTTCTTT CASSLDSNTEAFF
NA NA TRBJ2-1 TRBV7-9 TGTGCCAGCAGCGCGGGACAGCGCGGGGAGCAGTTCTTC CASSAGQRGEQFF
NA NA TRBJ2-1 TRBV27 TGTGCCAGCAGTTATCGCCCAGACAATGAGCAGTTCTTC CASSYRPDNEQFF
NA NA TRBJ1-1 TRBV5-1 TGCGCCAGCAGCTACCGAGGGTCGAACACTGAAGCTTTCTTT CASSYRGSNTEAFF
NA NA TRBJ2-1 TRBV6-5 TGTGCCAGCAGTTACGTTAGGGGAAGCCTATACAATGAGCAGTTCTTC CASSYVRGSLYNEQFF
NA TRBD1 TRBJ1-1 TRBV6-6 TGTGCCAGCAGTCCTACCGGGCCGGGACAGGGTTTCACTGAAGCTTTCTTT CASSPTGPGQGFTEAFF
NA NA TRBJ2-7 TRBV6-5 TGTGCCAGCAGTTCCCGGACTGTAAACGAGCAGTACTTC CASSSRTVNEQYF
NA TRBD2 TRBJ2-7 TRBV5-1 TGCGCCAGCAGCCTCATTGGAAGCGGGAGTGGTGAGCAGTACTTC CASSLIGSGSGEQYF
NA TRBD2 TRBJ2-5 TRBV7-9 TGTGCCAGCAGCTTATGGGAGGGAGAGACCCAGTACTTC CASSLWEGETQYF
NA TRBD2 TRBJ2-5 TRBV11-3 TGTGCCAGCAGCTCAGGAGGGACTAGCGGGAGCAGGGGGGAGACCCAGTACTTC CASSSGGTSGSRGETQYF
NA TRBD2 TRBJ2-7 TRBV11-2 TGTGCCAGCAGCTTAGTCCATAGCGGGAGGGCCATCCACGAGCAGTACTTC CASSLVHSGRAIHEQYF
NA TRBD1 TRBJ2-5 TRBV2 TGTGCCAGCAGCGCCGGACAGGGGACAGAGACCCAGTACTTC CASSAGQGTETQYF
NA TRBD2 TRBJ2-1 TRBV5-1 TGCGCCAGCAGCTATAGCGGGAGGGCTAGTATGAATGAGCAGTTCTTC CASSYSGRASMNEQFF
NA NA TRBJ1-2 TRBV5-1 TGCGCCAGCAGCCGGCAGGGAGGTGGCTATGGCTACACCTTC CASSRQGGGYGYTF
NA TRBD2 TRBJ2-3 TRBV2 TGTGCCAGCAGGGTGGGAGGGCCAACAGATACGCAGTATTTT CASRVGGPTDTQYF
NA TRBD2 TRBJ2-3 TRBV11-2 TGTGCCAGCAGCCTAATAGCGGGAGGGAGTGCAGATACGCAGTATTTT CASSLIAGGSADTQYF
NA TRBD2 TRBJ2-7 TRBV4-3 TGCGCCAGCAGCCAAGAACCGGGACTAGCTCCCGAGCAGTACTTC CASSQEPGLAPEQYF
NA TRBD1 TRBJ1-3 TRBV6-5 TGTGCCAGCAGTTACTCGGACAGGTTCTCTGGAAACACCATATATTTT CASSYSDRFSGNTIYF
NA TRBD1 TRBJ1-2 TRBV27 TGTGCCAGCGGCCGTCAACCAGGACAGGGGGCCCGGGGCTACACCTTC CASGRQPGQGARGYTF
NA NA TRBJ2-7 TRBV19 TGTGCCAGTAGGATGCGAGCGGCGTCCTACGAGCAGTACTTC CASRMRAASYEQYF
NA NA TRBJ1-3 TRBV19 TGTGCCAGTAGTATCCCGGGGGGTCCTGGAAACACCATATATTTT CASSIPGGPGNTIYF
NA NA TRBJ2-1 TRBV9 TGTGCCAGCAGCCCGGGGAGGATGGGGGATGAGCAGTTCTTC CASSPGRMGDEQFF
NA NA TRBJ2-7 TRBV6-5 TGTGCCAGCAGTTACAGGAAGAGGAATGTTCTCTACGAGCAGTACTTC CASSYRKRNVLYEQYF
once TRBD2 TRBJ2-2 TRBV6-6 TGTGCCAGCAGTACCGCGGGAGCCGGGGAGCTGTTTTTT CASSTAGAGELFF
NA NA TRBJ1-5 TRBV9 TGTGCCAGCAGCCCCCGGGGAGGGGCGTTTCAGCCCCAGCATTTT CASSPRGGAFQPQHF
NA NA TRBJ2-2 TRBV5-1 TGCGCCAGCAGCGCCATCTCCCCACCGGGGACCGGGGAGCTGTTTTTT CASSAISPPGTGELFF
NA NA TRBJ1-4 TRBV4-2 TGTGCCAGCAGCCAAGATAGCAGAGAACTCGGAGGGGCAACTAATGAAAAACTGTTTTTT CASSQDSRELGGATNEKLFF
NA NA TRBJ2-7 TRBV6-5 TGTGCCAGCAGTTACTCCCGGGAATCCTACGAGCAGTACTTC CASSYSRESYEQYF
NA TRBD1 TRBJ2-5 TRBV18 TGTGCCAGCTCACCCCAGGGGGAAGAGACCCAGTACTTC CASSPQGEETQYF
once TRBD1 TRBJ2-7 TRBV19 TGTGCCAGTAAGGGGACAGACTCCTACGAGCAGTACTTC CASKGTDSYEQYF
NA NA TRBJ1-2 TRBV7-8 TGTGCCAGCAGCTTAGGAGGCCCTTCCTTCCCAGGCTACACCTTC CASSLGGPSFPGYTF
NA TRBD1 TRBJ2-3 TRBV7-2 TGTGCCAGCAGCTCGACAGGGTGGGCAGATACGCAGTATTTT CASSSTGWADTQYF
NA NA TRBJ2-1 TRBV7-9 TGTGCCAGCAGCTTACCAGGGGTCGGAAATGAGCAGTTCTTC CASSLPGVGNEQFF
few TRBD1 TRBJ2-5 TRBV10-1 TGCGCCAGCAGCGAGAGTCCAAGGCCCAGGGGGCCTCAAGAGACCCAGTACTTC CASSESPRPRGPQETQYF
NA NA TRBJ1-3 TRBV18 TGTGCCAGTTGTTACGCGGAAGTTGGAAACACCATATATTTT CASCYAEVGNTIYF
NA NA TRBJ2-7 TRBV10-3 TGTGCCATCGGGCCAGGGATCTACGAGCAGTACTTC CAIGPGIYEQYF
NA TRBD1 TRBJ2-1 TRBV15 TGTGCCACCAGCGTGGGGACAGGGTCGTCTGATGAGCAGTTCTTC CATSVGTGSSDEQFF
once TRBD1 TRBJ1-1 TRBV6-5 TGTGCCACCCAAGAATACAGGGGTTTGTCTGAAGCTTTCTTT CATQEYRGLSEAFF
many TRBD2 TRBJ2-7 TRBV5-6 TGTGCCAGCAGCTTGGGTGTCGGGAGGGTCTACGAGCAGTACTTC CASSLGVGRVYEQYF
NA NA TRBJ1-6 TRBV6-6 TGTGCCAGCAGTTATGGCAGGCCAGGGAAAAATTCACCCCTCCACTTT CASSYGRPGKNSPLHF
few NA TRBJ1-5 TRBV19 TGTGCCAGTATAATGTCTGCGGGGTATAGCAATCAGCCCCAGCATTTT CASIMSAGYSNQPQHF
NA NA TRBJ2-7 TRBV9 TGTGCCAGCAGCGTAGAGGACACCTACGAGCAGTACTTC CASSVEDTYEQYF
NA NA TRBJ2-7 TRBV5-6 TGTGCCAGCAGCTTGCCCCAAGCAGGGCCCTCCTACGAGCAGTACTTC CASSLPQAGPSYEQYF
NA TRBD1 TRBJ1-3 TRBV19 TGTGCCAGTAGGACGACAGGGGGCAACACCATATATTTT CASRTTGGNTIYF